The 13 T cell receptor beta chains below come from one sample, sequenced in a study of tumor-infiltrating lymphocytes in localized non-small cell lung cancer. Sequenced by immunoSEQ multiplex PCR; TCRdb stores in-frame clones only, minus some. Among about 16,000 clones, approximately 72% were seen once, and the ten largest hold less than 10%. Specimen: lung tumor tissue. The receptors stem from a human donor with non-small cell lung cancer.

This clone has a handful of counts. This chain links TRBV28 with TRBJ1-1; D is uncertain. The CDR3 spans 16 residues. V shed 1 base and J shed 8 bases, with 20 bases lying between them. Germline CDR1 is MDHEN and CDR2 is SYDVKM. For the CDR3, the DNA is TGTGCCAGCAGTTTATCCTCCGGGCCGCCCCTCCTCGAAGCTTTCTTT. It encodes CASSLSSGPPLLEAFF.

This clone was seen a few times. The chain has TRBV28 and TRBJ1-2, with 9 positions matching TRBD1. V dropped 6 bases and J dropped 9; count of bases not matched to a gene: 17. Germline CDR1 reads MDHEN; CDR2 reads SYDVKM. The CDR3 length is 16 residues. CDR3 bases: TGTGCCAGCAGCGGACATGGGACAGGGACAATCTCAAGCTACACCTTC. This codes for CASSGHGTGTISSYTF.

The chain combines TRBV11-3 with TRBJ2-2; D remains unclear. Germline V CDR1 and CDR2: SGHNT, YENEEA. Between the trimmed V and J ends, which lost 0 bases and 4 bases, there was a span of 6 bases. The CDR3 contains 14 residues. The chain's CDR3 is CASSLEPVTGELFF. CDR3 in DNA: TGTGCCAGCAGCTTAGAGCCCGTCACCGGGGAGCTGTTTTTT.

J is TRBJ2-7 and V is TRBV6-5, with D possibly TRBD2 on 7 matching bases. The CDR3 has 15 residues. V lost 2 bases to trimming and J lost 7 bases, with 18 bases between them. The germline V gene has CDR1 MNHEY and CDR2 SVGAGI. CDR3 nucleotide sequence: TGTGCCAGCAGTTACCTCGCGGGGGCGCACCGGGAGCAGTACTTC. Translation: CASSYLAGAHREQYF.

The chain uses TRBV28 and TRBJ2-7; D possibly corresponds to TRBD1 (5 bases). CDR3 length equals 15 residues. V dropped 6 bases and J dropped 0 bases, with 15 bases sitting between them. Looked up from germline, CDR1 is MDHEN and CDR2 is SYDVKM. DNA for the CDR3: TGTGCCAGCAGGGGCGAAGGGGAAAGCTCCTACGAGCAGTACTTC. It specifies CASRGEGESSYEQYF.

The CDR3 reads CASSLTSGAGSQYF. DNA for the CDR3: TGTGCCAGCTCACTGACTAGTGGCGCGGGGTCCCAGTACTTC. The rearrangement links TRBV18 to TRBJ2-5, with a tentative D call TRBD2 (6 bases). V was shortened by 4 bases and J by 9 bases, with 18 bases between the two germline ends. The CDR3 length is 14 residues. The germline V gene encodes CDR1 KGHSH and CDR2 LQKENI.

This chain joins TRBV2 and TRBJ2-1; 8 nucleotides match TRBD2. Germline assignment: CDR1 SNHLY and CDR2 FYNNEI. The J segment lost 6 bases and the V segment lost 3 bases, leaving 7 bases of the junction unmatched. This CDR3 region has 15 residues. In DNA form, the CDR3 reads TGTGCCAGCAGTGAGGGAGCGGGAGCATTCAATGAGCAGTTCTTC. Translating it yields CASSEGAGAFNEQFF.

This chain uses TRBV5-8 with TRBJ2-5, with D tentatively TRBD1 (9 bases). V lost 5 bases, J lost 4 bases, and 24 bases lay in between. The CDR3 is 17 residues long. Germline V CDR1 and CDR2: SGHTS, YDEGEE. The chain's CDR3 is CASRVGQGTSSTETQYF. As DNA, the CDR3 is TGTGCCAGCAGGGTCGGACAGGGGACTAGTTCGACAGAGACCCAGTACTTC.

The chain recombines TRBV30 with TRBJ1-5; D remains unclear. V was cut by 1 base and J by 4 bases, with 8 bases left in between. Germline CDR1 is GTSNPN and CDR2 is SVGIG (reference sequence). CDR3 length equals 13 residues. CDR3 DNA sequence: TGTGCCTGGAGTGACAACCCGAATCAGCCCCAGCATTTT. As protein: CAWSDNPNQPQHF.

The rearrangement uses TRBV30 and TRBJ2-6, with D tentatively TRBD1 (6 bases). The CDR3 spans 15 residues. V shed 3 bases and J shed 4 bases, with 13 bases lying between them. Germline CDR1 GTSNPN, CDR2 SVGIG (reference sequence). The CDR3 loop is CAWSQGSTGANVLTF. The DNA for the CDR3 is TGTGCCTGGAGCCAGGGGTCGACAGGGGCCAACGTCCTGACTTTC.

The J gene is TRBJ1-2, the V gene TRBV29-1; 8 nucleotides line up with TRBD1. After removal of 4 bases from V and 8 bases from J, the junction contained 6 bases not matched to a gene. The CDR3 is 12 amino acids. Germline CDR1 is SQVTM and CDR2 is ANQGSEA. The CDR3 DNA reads TGCAGCGTTGGCAGGGGGCGGGAGGGCTACACCTTC. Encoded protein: CSVGRGREGYTF.

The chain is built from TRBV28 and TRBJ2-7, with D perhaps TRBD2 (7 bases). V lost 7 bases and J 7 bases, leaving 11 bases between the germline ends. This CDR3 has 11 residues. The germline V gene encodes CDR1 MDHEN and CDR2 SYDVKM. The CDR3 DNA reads TGTGCCAGCACGGGGGGCAAGGAGCAGTACTTC. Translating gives CASTGGKEQYF.

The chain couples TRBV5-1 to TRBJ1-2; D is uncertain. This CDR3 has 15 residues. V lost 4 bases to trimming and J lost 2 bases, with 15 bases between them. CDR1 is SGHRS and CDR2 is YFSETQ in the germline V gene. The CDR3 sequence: CASSRSAAENYGYTF. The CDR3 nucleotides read TGCGCCAGCAGCCGCAGCGCAGCAGAGAACTATGGCTACACCTTC.